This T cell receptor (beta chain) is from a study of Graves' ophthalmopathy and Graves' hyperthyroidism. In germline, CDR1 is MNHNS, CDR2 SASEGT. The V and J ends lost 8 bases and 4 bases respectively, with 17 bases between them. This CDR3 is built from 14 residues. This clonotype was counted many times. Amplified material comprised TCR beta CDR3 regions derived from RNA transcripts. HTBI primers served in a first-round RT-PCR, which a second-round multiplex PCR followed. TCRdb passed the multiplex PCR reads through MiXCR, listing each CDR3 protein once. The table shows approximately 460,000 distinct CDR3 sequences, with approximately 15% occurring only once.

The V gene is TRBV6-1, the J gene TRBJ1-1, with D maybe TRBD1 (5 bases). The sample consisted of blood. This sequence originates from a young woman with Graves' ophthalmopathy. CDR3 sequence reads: CASPGTAGSTEAFF. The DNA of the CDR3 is TGTGCCAGCCCCGGGACTGCAGGGAGCACTGAAGCTTTCTTT.